Presented here are 11 T cell receptor beta chains from one specimen sequenced in a study of metastatic and nonmetastatic thyroid tumors. Every patient underwent thyroid surgery untreated. TCRdb reprocessed the PCR reads using MiXCR. The sample carries some 86,000 clones, around 12% recorded once. Sequenced input: tumor tissue. The receptors were gathered from a female donor with papillary thyroid cancer or a benign thyroid nodule (not recorded which). Some clones in this sample may be carry-over from other donors' samples.

The gene calls are TRBV29-1 and TRBJ2-1, with 8 bases aligning to TRBD1. Germline values: CDR1 SQVTM, CDR2 ANQGSEA. The V segment lost 5 bases and the J segment 9 bases; nucleotides outside the gene matches: 9. This CDR3 has 13 residues. CDR3 residues: CSVPGQAVREQFF. The CDR3 nucleotides read TGCAGCGTTCCGGGACAGGCGGTCCGTGAGCAGTTCTTC.

This clone was found many times. The chain combines TRBV10-2 with TRBJ2-7; the D gene is possibly TRBD1 (7 bases). V lost 7 bases to trimming and J lost 1 base, with 14 bases between them. The CDR3 is made up of 14 amino acids. The germline gives CDR1 WSHSY, CDR2 SAAADI. The CDR3 region has the DNA TGCGCCAGCAAGGAGGGCAGGGGGTCCTACGAGCAGTACTTC. Its translation: CASKEGRGSYEQYF.

The sample holds many counts of this clone. The rearrangement joins TRBV9 to TRBJ2-1; D not resolved. Trimming took off 4 bases at V and 5 bases at J, with 10 bases between the two ends. Germline CDR1 is SGDLS and CDR2 is YYNGEE. This CDR3 contains 13 residues. The CDR3 sequence: CASSSETDNEQFF. DNA for the CDR3: TGTGCCAGCAGCTCGGAGACCGACAATGAGCAGTTCTTC. The full variable domain, with the rest looked up from reference TRBV9 and TRBJ2-1, is DSGVTQTPKHLITATGQRVTLRCSPRSGDLSVYWYQQSLDQGLQFLIQYYNGEERAKGNILERFSAQQFPDLHSELNLSSLELGDSALYFCASSSETDNEQFFGPGTRLTVL.

On this clone: Being one base from a much bigger clone, this may be a read error. The same CDR3 arises from other DNA sequences in this sample as well. For the CDR3, the DNA is TGTGCCAGCAGTTTAGGGGTCAGGGCGAACTATGGCTACACCTTC. Its protein product is CASSLGVRANYGYTF. The rearrangement uses TRBV27 and TRBJ1-2; tentatively, D is TRBD1 (5 bases). Germline V CDR1 and CDR2: MNHEY, SMNVEV (reference sequence). This CDR3 is built from 15 residues. Trimming pared 2 bases from V and 2 bases from J, leaving 12 bases between.

This clone was counted at least ten times. V gene TRBV19 combines with J gene TRBJ1-2; 8 bases agree with TRBD1. J was trimmed by 4 bases and V by 8 bases; bases with no gene match: 15. The germline V gene has CDR1 LNHDA and CDR2 SQIVND (reference sequence). This CDR3 is built from 16 residues. CDR3 in DNA: TGTGCCAGTCTAGACCTTGGGACAGGCAAACTCTATGGCTACACCTTC. This sequence encodes CASLDLGTGKLYGYTF. Filled out from reference TRBV19 and TRBJ1-2, the complete variable domain reads DGGITQSPKYLFRKEGQNVTLSCEQNLNHDAMYWYRQDPGQGLRLIYYSQIVNDFQKGDIAEGYSVSREKKESFPLTVTSAQKNPTAFYLCASLDLGTGKLYGYTFGSGTRLTVV.

This clone has just a few counts. The rearrangement links TRBV12-3 or TRBV12-4 to TRBJ2-1; no clear D. The V end lost 4 bases, the J end lost 10 bases, and 8 bases lay between the germline ends. CDR3 length: 11 amino acids. The CDR3: CASSWGTEQFF. In DNA, the CDR3 is TGTGCCAGCAGTTGGGGAACAGAGCAGTTCTTC.

This clone appeared a few times. A much larger clone lies one base from this, so it may be a read error. The chain has TRBV15 and TRBJ2-7, with D tentatively TRBD2 (5 bases). This CDR3 has 9 amino acids. Germline-derived CDR1 and CDR2 are LNHNV and YYDKDF (reference sequence). CDR3 sequence: CATDYDQYF. The CDR3 DNA follows: TGTGCCACTGACTACGATCAGTACTTC. Supplemented by reference TRBV15 and TRBJ2-7, the full variable domain reads DAMVIQNPRYQVTQFGKPVTLSCSQTLNHNVMYWYQQKSSQAPKLLFHYYDKDFNNEADTPDNFQSRRPNTSFCFLDIRSPGLGDTAMYLCATDYDQYFGPGTRLTVT.

This clone has a handful of counts. The CDR3 here is CASTSSRETQYF. CDR3 bases: TGTGCCAGCACTAGTTCCCGAGAGACCCAGTACTTC. V is TRBV3-1 and J is TRBJ2-5; D is unclear. This CDR3 has 12 amino acids. Per germline, CDR1 LGHDT and CDR2 YNNKEL (reference sequence). The V end lost 7 bases, the J end lost 4 bases, and 10 bases lay between the germline ends.

This clone was detected a few times. This chain connects TRBV28 to TRBJ2-5; 9 positions match TRBD2. V lost 6 bases and J lost 5; bases outside the gene matches: 7. Germline CDR1 is MDHEN and CDR2 is SYDVKM. CDR3 length: 14 amino acids. In nucleotides, the CDR3 is TGTGCCAGCAGACCAGGGACTAGCATTGAGACCCAGTACTTC. Translating it yields CASRPGTSIETQYF.

A word on this clone: Possible read error: a much larger clone is one base away. This chain uses TRBV27 with TRBJ2-1; 8 bases are shared with TRBD2. Germline V gene sequence: CDR1 MNHEY, CDR2 SMNVEV (reference sequence). The CDR3 extends over 15 amino acids. Trimming cost V 8 bases and J 10 bases; bases outside gene matches: 16. CDR3: CASSEWAFPGGEQFF. The CDR3 bases are TGTGCCAGCTCAGAGTGGGCATTCCCGGGGGGGGAGCAGTTCTTC.

This clone came up many times. V is TRBV9 and J is TRBJ1-1; TRBD1 might be the D (6 bases). CDR3 length equals 12 residues. CDR1 and CDR2 from the germline V gene are SGDLS and YYNGEE. The V end lost 8 bases, the J end lost 1 base, and 9 bases lay between the germline ends. The CDR3 DNA reads TGTGCCAGTAGGGGGGAGAACACTGAAGCTTTCTTT. Its protein is CASRGENTEAFF.